This TCR beta chain originates from a study of OX40 agonist ivuxolimab in advanced cancers. Profiled with immunoSEQ multiplex PCR; TCRdb holds only in-frame clones, not every one. Of over 65,000 clones listed, 84% are singletons. Study findings and constraints: CD8+ T cells (on average) carried more expanded clones than CD4+ T cells. Clonal expansion was among the lowest in partial responders at 0.1-3.0 mg/kg, especially CD8+.

The cohort excluded patients with autoimmune disease history or systemic immunosuppression. Blood was sampled at baseline, cycle 4 day 1, and cycle 7 day 1. This CDR3 comprises 13 residues. Germline V lookup: CDR1 SGDLS, CDR2 YYNGEE. V dropped 4 bases and J dropped 3 bases, with 7 bases sitting between them. Concerning this clone itself: What it recognizes is unknown.

This chain links TRBV9 with TRBJ2-2; no clear D. This TCR was sampled from an adult with an advanced solid tumor such as melanoma, head and neck, liver or kidney cancer. The sequencing here drew on CD4+ or CD8+ T cells sorted from blood, taken in a trial of the OX40 agonist ivuxolimab. The CDR3, as DNA: TGTGCCAGCAGCCTAGTCTACACCGGGGAGCTGTTTTTT. Amino acid sequence: CASSLVYTGELFF.